This TCR beta chain was identified in a study of shared clonotypes between healthy human individuals. The germline gives CDR1 SGHAT, CDR2 FQNNGV. The CDR3 spans 13 residues. Positive CCR7 selection of CD45RO-negative cells yielded the naive CD8 cells, and terminally differentiated effector memory CD45RA+ cells were excluded. The data were produced by immunoSEQ multiplex PCR, yet TCRdb's version contains in-frame clones alone and is incomplete. There are around 600,000 clones in the sample; roughly 95% occur only once, and 0.11% lies in the top ten. This clone came up once. The rearrangement joins TRBV11-2 to TRBJ2-5; D is possibly TRBD2 (6 bases). The assigned J gene may be wrong: the sequence end matches TRBJ2-7 better. Sequences were obtained from naive CD8+ T cells sorted from blood. The clonotype was recovered from a woman aged 25-40 years in good health. The CDR3 DNA reads TGTGCCAGCAGCTGGGGGGAGCTGTACGAGCAGTACTTC. Protein sequence: CASSWGELYEQYF.